This T cell receptor (beta chain) was profiled in a study of T cell repertoires in cytomegalovirus infection. Study information: Recently identified HLA-C-restricted CMV epitopes and well-studied HLA-B-restricted CMV epitopes were used by the study.

Points from the study as a whole: Cumulative frequency of public TCR beta families picked out carriers of CMV plus the relevant HLA. HLA-C-restricted CMV-specific TCR beta clonotypes prevailed in the ex vivo response.

TCRdb re-called the reads with MiXCR, one entry per CDR3 protein. The sample carries approximately 730,000 distinct CDR3 sequences, around 29% recorded once. The table lists this clonotype with a few counts. Its target is unknown. There are 15 residues in the CDR3. The J segment lost 1 base and the V segment lost 6 bases, leaving 8 bases of the junction unmatched. The receptor's source is a human donor in good health (CMV status not recorded). Some clones in this sample may be carry-over from other donors' samples. This sample comprised cultured CD8+ T cells from PBMCs, obtained from culture after CMV antigen stimulation. The chain carries TRBV12-3 or TRBV12-4 and TRBJ2-7; 8 nucleotides match TRBD2. CDR3 protein: CASRSSGGPSYEQYF. CDR3 in DNA: TGTGCCAGCAGATCCAGCGGGGGCCCTTCCTACGAGCAGTACTTC.